This TCR beta chain was identified in a study of immune evolution from preneoplasia to lung adenocarcinoma (dated by TCRdb to the early 2020s). Broadly, across the study: HLA loss of heterozygosity was observed in approximately 7%, 15% and 30% of AIS, MIA and ADC lesions, respectively, and was not observed in any AAH lesions. The study profiled immune contexture across lung adenocarcinoma precursors and invasive adenocarcinoma using immune gene expression, TCR sequencing and multiplex immunofluorescence. Resected precursor lesions (AAH, AIS, MIA) and invasive adenocarcinomas were each compared against paired morphologically normal lung tissue. The sample size was set by how many specimens were available, not by a prior power calculation. Whole exome sequencing and methylation data from the same cohort of nodules were integrated with the immune data. In total, the cohort included some 54 patients with pulmonary nodules, all of whom underwent surgical resection. A total of under 60 patients contributed TCR sequencing data. According to the study, roughly 100 samples went through TCR sequencing. Class I HLA alleles were inferred from exome data with POLYSOLVER, and allele-specific HLA loss was detected with LOHHLA. Study-wide conclusions, independent of this receptor: The findings reflected association rather than direct causation, and larger cohorts with long-term follow-up and longitudinal biopsies were considered necessary. The highest clonality was observed in normal lung, whereas higher T cell density and diversity but lower clonality appeared to be present in later-stage lesions. The highest T cell clonality was observed in KRAS-mutant nodules compared with EGFR-mutant or double wild-type lesions. Because all patients came from Japan and China, whether the findings apply to Western populations was uncertain. Normal lung had the highest top T cell clone frequencies, which appeared to decline progressively from AAH through AIS, MIA and invasive adenocarcinoma.

The CDR1 and CDR2 encoded by the germline V gene are MDHEN and SYDVKM. V has 10 bases trimmed and J has 2 bases trimmed; junction bases matching no gene number 8. The CDR3 contains 13 residues, cysteine and phenylalanine counted. Only CDR3 DNA is held: 39 bases, read in frame from base 1. TCR beta CDR3 regions were sequenced from DNA using the immunoSEQ hsTCRbeta Kit. As for how the authors treated the data: TCR sequencing data were analysed with the ImmunoSEQ Analyzer. T cell clonality was defined as 1 minus Pielou's evenness, as computed on productive rearrangements. T cell diversity was measured with the inverse Simpson index on productive templates. T cell density was expressed as TCR beta template counts normalized to usable DNA, with usable DNA estimated by amplifying and sequencing housekeeping genes. Two-sided Kruskal-Wallis tests were used to compare TCR metrics between histologic stages. In TCRdb, the immuneACCESS table is reduced to in-frame sequences with V and J assigned. These tables do not hold every clone; where another copy was compared, an unresolved V gene accounts for under half, and the others remain unexplained. Clone size and V and J calls were adopted from that table, with D and trimming inferred from the DNA. The sample table records 3,500 to 5,000 clones; about 89% of these occur just once. Together, the top ten hold over 5% of the sample.

Resection was performed on patients in Japan or China between the mid-2010s and the late 2010s. Two lung cancer pathologists independently reviewed H&E slides to confirm the histologic diagnosis of every case. Macro-dissection after pathologic assessment enriched premalignant or tumor cells for nucleic acid extraction. FFPE tissue was used for DNA isolation with the AllPrep DNA/RNA FFPE Kit. Points on this clone: The clone's antigen remains unknown. The record has no base qualities; no much larger clone is one base away.

The rearrangement joined TRBV28 to TRBJ2-7, with TRBD1 matching 7 junction bases. The origin of this receptor is a donor aged 70 or older with lung adenocarcinoma. The sequenced material came from FFPE minimally invasive lung adenocarcinoma tissue. The cell subset or site label of this sample denotes: micro-invasive lung adenocarcinoma (MIA). The DNA sequence is as follows: TGTGCCACCACAGGGGCCCCAACCTACGAGCAGTACTTC. It codes for CATTGAPTYEQYF.